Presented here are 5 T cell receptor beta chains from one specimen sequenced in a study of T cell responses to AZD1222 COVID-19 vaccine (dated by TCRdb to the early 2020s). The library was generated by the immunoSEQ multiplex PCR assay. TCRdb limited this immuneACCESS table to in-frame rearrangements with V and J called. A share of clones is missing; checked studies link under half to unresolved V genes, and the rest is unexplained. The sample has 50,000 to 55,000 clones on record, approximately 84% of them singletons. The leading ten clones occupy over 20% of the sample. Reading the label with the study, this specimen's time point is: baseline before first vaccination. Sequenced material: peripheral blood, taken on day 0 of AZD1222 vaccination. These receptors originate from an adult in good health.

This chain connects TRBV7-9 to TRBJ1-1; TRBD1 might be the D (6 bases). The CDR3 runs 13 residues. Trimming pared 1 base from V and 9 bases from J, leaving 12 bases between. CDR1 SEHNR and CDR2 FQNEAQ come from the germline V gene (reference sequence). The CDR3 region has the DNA TGTGCCAGCAGCTTAGGGGCCCAGGGGCAAGCTTTCTTT. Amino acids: CASSLGAQGQAFF.

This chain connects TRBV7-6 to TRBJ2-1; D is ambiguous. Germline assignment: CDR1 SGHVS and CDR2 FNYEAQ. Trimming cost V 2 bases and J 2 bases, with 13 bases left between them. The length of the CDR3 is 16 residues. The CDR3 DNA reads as TGTGCCAGCAGCTTAAAGTCTGGGGTCCCCTACAATGAGCAGTTCTTC. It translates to CASSLKSGVPYNEQFF.

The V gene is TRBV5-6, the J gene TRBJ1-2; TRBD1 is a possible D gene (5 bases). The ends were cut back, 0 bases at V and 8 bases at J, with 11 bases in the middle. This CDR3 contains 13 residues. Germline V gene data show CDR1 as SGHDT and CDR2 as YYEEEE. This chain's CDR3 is CASSLGQEGGYTF. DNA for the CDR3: TGTGCCAGCAGCTTGGGGCAGGAGGGGGGCTACACCTTC.

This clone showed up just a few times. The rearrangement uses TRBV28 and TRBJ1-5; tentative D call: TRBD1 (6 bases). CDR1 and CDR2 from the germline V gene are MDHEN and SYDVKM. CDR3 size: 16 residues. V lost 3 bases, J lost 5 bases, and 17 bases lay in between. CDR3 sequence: CASSLSSGTPDQPQHF. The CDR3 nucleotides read TGTGCCAGCAGTTTGAGCTCCGGGACACCTGATCAGCCCCAGCATTTT.

The CDR3 loop is CASSEPGMNTEAFF. CDR3 nucleotide sequence: TGCGCCAGCAGTGAACCCGGGATGAACACTGAAGCTTTCTTT. The chain recombines TRBV10-2 with TRBJ1-1; D is undetermined. The ends were cut back, 3 bases at V and 0 bases at J, with 8 bases in the middle. Germline V CDR1 and CDR2: WSHSY, SAAADI. This CDR3 has 14 amino acids.